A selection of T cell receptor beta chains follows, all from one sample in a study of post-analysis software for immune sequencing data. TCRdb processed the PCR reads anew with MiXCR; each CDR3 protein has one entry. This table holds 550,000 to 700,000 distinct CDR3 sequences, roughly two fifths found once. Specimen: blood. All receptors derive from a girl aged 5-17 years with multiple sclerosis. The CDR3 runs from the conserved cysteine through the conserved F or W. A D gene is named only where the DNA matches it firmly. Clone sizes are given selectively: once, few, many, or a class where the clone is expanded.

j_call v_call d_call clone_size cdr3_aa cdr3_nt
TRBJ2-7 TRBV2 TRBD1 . CASRTDRAYEQYF TGTGCCAGCAGGACGGACAGGGCCTACGAGCAGTACTTC
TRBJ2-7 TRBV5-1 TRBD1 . CASSFSGQAYEQYF TGCGCCAGCAGCTTCTCGGGACAGGCCTACGAGCAGTACTTC
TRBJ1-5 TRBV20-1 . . CSASVSNQPQHF TGCAGTGCTAGCGTCAGCAATCAGCCCCAGCATTTT
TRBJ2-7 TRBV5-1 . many CASSSNYEQYF TGTGCCAGCAGCTCAAACTACGAGCAGTACTTC
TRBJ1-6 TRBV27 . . CASSYWNSPLHF TGTGCCAGCAGTTATTGGAATTCACCCCTCCACTTT
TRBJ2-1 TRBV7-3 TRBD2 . CASSLDKGGFEQFF TGTGCCAGCAGCTTGGATAAGGGAGGGTTTGAGCAGTTCTTC
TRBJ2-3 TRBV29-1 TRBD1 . CSFGTGPFDTQYF TGCAGCTTCGGGACAGGTCCTTTCGATACGCAGTATTTT
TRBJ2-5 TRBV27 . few CASSWVRAETQYF TGTGCCAGCAGTTGGGTACGGGCAGAGACCCAGTACTTC
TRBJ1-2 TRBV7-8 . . CASSLGGYYGYTF TGTGCCAGCAGCTTAGGAGGTTACTATGGCTACACCTTC
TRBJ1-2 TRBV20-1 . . CSAREQGDYGYTF TGCAGTGCTAGAGAACAGGGCGACTATGGCTACACCTTC
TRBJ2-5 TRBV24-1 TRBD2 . CATSRGGRAGWLLETQYF TGTGCCACCAGCCGGGGCGGGAGGGCCGGATGGTTGTTAGAGACCCAGTACTTC
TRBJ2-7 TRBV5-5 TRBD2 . CAGSLGTSGRSLYEQYF TGTGCCGGCAGCTTGGGGACTAGCGGGAGGTCCCTCTACGAGCAGTACTTC
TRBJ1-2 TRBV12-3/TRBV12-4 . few CASSLASRGASGYTF TGTGCCAGCAGTTTAGCGTCCCGGGGCGCAAGTGGCTACACCTTC
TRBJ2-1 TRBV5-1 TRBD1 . CASSWRGQDYNEQFF TGCGCCAGCAGCTGGAGGGGACAGGACTACAATGAGCAGTTCTTC
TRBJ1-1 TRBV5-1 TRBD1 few CASSSREGGLTEAFF TGCGCCAGCAGCTCTAGGGAAGGGGGCTTGACTGAAGCTTTCTTT
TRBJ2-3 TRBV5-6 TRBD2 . CASSPGLAAVTDTQYF TGTGCCAGCAGCCCGGGACTAGCAGCCGTCACAGATACGCAGTATTTT
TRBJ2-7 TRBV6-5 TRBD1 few CASRLTDRATYEQYF TGTGCCAGCAGGTTAACGGACAGGGCAACCTACGAGCAGTACTTC
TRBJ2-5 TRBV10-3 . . CAIGESRGAGETQYF TGTGCCATCGGTGAGTCGAGGGGGGCTGGAGAGACCCAGTACTTC
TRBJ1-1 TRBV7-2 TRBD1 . CASSRDRGSFTEAFF TGTGCCAGCAGCCGGGACAGGGGGTCCTTCACTGAAGCTTTCTTT
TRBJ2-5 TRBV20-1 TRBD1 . CSATPLDRVQETQYF TGCAGTGCCACTCCTCTCGACAGGGTCCAAGAGACCCAGTACTTC
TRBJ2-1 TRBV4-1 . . CASSPLGGKAYNEQFF TGCGCCAGCAGCCCCTTGGGGGGAAAGGCCTACAATGAGCAGTTCTTC
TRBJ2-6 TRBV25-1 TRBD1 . CASSLLGQGCGANVLTF TGTGCCAGCAGTCTCCTCGGACAGGGTTGTGGGGCCAACGTCCTGACTTTC
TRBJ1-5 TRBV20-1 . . CSARGGGGPQHF TGCAGTGCTAGAGGGGGGGGAGGGCCCCAGCATTTT
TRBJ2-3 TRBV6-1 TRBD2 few CASSPAPLAGGPSNTDTQYF TGTGCCAGCAGCCCAGCTCCACTAGCGGGAGGGCCTTCCAACACAGATACGCAGTATTTT
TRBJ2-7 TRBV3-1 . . CAGSQGGRETYEQYF TGTGCCGGCAGCCAAGGGGGGCGGGAGACCTACGAGCAGTACTTC
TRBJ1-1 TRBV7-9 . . CASSSSRAKRRTEAFF TGTGCCAGCAGCTCATCGAGGGCAAAAAGGAGGACTGAAGCTTTCTTT
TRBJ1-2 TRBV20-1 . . CSAQLGDGYTF TGCAGTGCTCAGCTAGGGGATGGCTACACCTTC